Presented here are 29 T cell receptor beta chains from one specimen sequenced in a study of blood T cell repertoires in COVID-19. Libraries were prepared by immunoSEQ multiplex PCR; TCRdb keeps only in-frame clonotypes and omits some of them. The sample yields 220,000 or so clones, 82% seen once. Sequencing was done on a sample of peripheral blood. These TCRs come from a woman older than 75 with COVID-19, enrolled during active disease.

This chain uses TRBV6-5 with TRBJ1-2; D remains ambiguous. Germline assignment: CDR1 MNHEY and CDR2 SVGAGI. The CDR3 is made up of 15 amino acids. The V end lost 0 bases, the J end lost 8 bases, and 16 bases lay between the germline ends. The CDR3 bases are TGTGCCAGCAGTTACTCGACGGGGTTTCCTAGCGGCTACACCTTC. Protein product: CASSYSTGFPSGYTF.

This clone has just one count. J is TRBJ2-3 and V is TRBV5-1; 14 nucleotides align to TRBD2. The CDR3 has 18 residues. The germline CDR1 and CDR2 sequences are SGHRS and YFSETQ. Trimming took 4 bases from V and 4 from J; bases not matched to a gene: 11. For the CDR3, the DNA is TGCGCCAGCAGCCGCTCGACGACTAGCGGGAGGGCGGCAGATACGCAGTATTTT. It encodes CASSRSTTSGRAADTQYF.

The chain uses TRBV5-1 and TRBJ1-2; 9 nucleotides align to TRBD1. Germline V lookup: CDR1 SGHRS, CDR2 YFSETQ. The length of the CDR3 is 12 residues. The trim removed 5 bases at V and 8 bases at J, leaving 4 bases unmatched. The DNA of the CDR3 is TGCGCCAGCAGGACGGGACAGGGCGGCTACACCTTC. Residues: CASRTGQGGYTF. Full variable domain (remainder filled in from reference TRBV5-1 and TRBJ1-2): KAGVTQTPRYLIKTRGQQVTLSCSPISGHRSVSWYQQTPGQGLQFLFEYFSETQRNKGNFPGRFSGRQFSNSRSEMNVSTLELGDSALYLCASRTGQGGYTFGSGTRLTVV.

This chain uses TRBV14 with TRBJ1-6; TRBD1 matches at 7 bases. The J segment lost 9 bases and the V segment lost 5 bases, leaving 4 bases of the junction unmatched. The CDR3 sequence is 13 residues long. The germline gives CDR1 SGHDN, CDR2 FVKESK. CDR3 bases: TGTGCCAGCAGCGGGACAGCGATTTCACCCCTCCACTTT. The encoded protein is CASSGTAISPLHF.

V and J are TRBV19 and TRBJ2-5; tentative D call: TRBD1 (7 bases). The CDR3 spans 13 residues. V shed 6 bases and J shed 5 bases, with 13 bases lying between them. CDR1 is LNHDA, CDR2 SQIVND, per germline (reference sequence). CDR3 region: CASREQGRETQYF. The CDR3 nucleotides read TGTGCCAGTAGAGAACAGGGGAGGGAGACCCAGTACTTC.

The V and J genes are TRBV18 and TRBJ1-2, with D maybe TRBD1 (6 bases). The CDR3 length is 16 residues. Germline V gene sequence: CDR1 KGHSH, CDR2 LQKENI. The germline V and J ends were trimmed by 2 bases and 8 bases, with 21 bases remaining between them. The CDR3 nucleotides read TGTGCCAGCTCACCATTCGACGCGGTGACAGGCAGCGGCTACACCTTC. Protein sequence: CASSPFDAVTGSGYTF.

V gene TRBV20-1 combines with J gene TRBJ1-6; D is unresolved. The V and J ends lost 3 bases and 10 bases respectively, with 4 bases between them. The CDR3 has 10 residues. The germline V gene encodes CDR1 DFQATT and CDR2 SNEGSKA (reference sequence). The CDR3: CSARLSPLHF. The CDR3 DNA sequence: TGCAGTGCTAGGCTATCACCCCTCCACTTT.

The rearrangement joins TRBV2 to TRBJ1-1; TRBD1 agrees at 10 bases. Unmatched junction bases numbered 6, after V lost 6 bases and J lost 5 bases. In germline, CDR1 is SNHLY, CDR2 FYNNEI. The CDR3 runs 14 residues. CDR3 in DNA: TGTGCCAGCAGGGGACAGGGGATAAGGACTGAAGCTTTCTTT. Protein sequence: CASRGQGIRTEAFF.

J is TRBJ2-5 and V is TRBV25-1; D is uncertain. Trimming took off 3 bases at V and 2 bases at J, with 10 bases between the two ends. CDR3 size: 14 residues. Germline V gives CDR1 MGHDK, CDR2 SYGVNS. DNA of the CDR3: TGTGCCAGCAGTGACAGAAATAAACAAGAGACCCAGTACTTC. This gives the protein CASSDRNKQETQYF.

The V call is TRBV19, the J call TRBJ1-1, with D tentatively TRBD1 (5 bases). The CDR3 spans 17 residues. With 7 bases removed from V and 3 bases from J, the gap between germline ends came to 24 bases. Germline-derived CDR1 and CDR2 are LNHDA and SQIVND (reference sequence). The CDR3 sequence: CASNLPPGAGKDTEAFF. The CDR3 DNA reads TGTGCCAGTAATCTCCCTCCGGGTGCAGGGAAAGACACTGAAGCTTTCTTT.

The sample holds a few counts of this clone. The V call is TRBV6-5, the J call TRBJ1-6, with TRBD1 matching 10 bases. The V gene's germline CDR1 is MNHEY and CDR2 SVGAGI. V trimming: 5 bases; J trimming: 4 bases; junction bases outside the gene matches: 2. This CDR3 is built from 15 residues. Here the CDR3 DNA reads TGTGCCAGCAGTCGACAGGGGGCTTATAATTCACCCCTCCACTTT. Its translation is CASSRQGAYNSPLHF.

The CDR3 DNA is TGTGCCAGCAGATCCGGGTCCGGGGGTTTGGAGCAGTACTTC. Its protein is CASRSGSGGLEQYF. The rearrangement links TRBV7-9 to TRBJ2-7; D perhaps matches TRBD2 (6 bases). Deletions cut 6 bases from V and 7 bases from J, with 19 bases between. CDR1 is SEHNR, CDR2 FQNEAQ, per germline (reference sequence). The CDR3 is made up of 14 amino acids.

The chain has TRBV11-2 and TRBJ2-2; 9 positions agree with TRBD2. V dropped 4 bases and J dropped 2; count of bases not matched to a gene: 11. The CDR3 runs to 18 residues. Germline CDR1 and CDR2: SGHAT and FQNNGV. This CDR3 is CASSSPKAGGRNTGELFF. CDR3 DNA: TGTGCCAGCAGCTCCCCTAAGGCGGGAGGGAGAAACACCGGGGAGCTGTTTTTT.

The chain has TRBV5-1 and TRBJ2-7, with D possibly TRBD2 on 5 matching bases. Germline V gene data show CDR1 as SGHRS and CDR2 as YFSETQ. V was clipped by 1 base and J by 3 bases, with 11 bases between them. The CDR3 covers 14 residues. The CDR3 spells CASSLQTKSYEQYF. As DNA, the CDR3 is TGCGCCAGCAGCTTGCAGACTAAAAGCTACGAGCAGTACTTC.

V gene TRBV3-1 (or the pseudogene TRBV3-2) combines with J gene TRBJ2-5, with 8 bases aligning to TRBD2. V was pared by 0 bases and J by 0 bases, with 12 bases of the junction left unmatched. From germline, CDR1 is LGHDT and CDR2 YNNKEL (reference sequence). The CDR3 sequence is 19 residues long. The CDR3 sequence: CASSQDRKGLVMYQETQYF. DNA of the CDR3: TGTGCCAGCAGCCAAGATAGGAAGGGACTAGTCATGTACCAAGAGACCCAGTACTTC.

Only one count was recorded for this clone. The chain carries TRBV2 and TRBJ2-1; D is unresolved. With 7 bases removed from V and 0 bases from J, the gap between germline ends came to 10 bases. Germline CDR1 SNHLY, CDR2 FYNNEI. This CDR3 region has 14 residues. CDR3 DNA sequence: TGTGCCAGCAAAGGCGGCAGCTCCTACAATGAGCAGTTCTTC. This sequence encodes CASKGGSSYNEQFF.

The V gene is TRBV6-1, the J gene TRBJ1-1; 7 positions match TRBD1. J lost 0 bases, V lost 4 bases, and 8 bases had no gene match. The CDR3 is 16 residues long. Germline assignment: CDR1 MNHNS and CDR2 SASEGT. The CDR3 here is CASSGLGQKLNTEAFF. In DNA form, the CDR3 reads TGTGCCAGCAGTGGGCTGGGACAGAAATTGAACACTGAAGCTTTCTTT.

CDR3 amino acids: CAIFRLAYNEQFF. CDR3 nucleotides: TGTGCCATCTTCAGACTAGCTTACAATGAGCAGTTCTTC. The chain uses TRBV19 and TRBJ2-1, with 7 bases lining up with TRBD2. Per the germline V gene, CDR1 is LNHDA and CDR2 is SQIVND (reference sequence). The J segment lost 4 bases and the V segment lost 10 bases, leaving 7 bases of the junction unmatched. The CDR3 runs 13 residues.

The rearrangement links TRBV11-1 to TRBJ1-1, with TRBD1 as a possible D gene (6 bases). The CDR3 contains 14 residues. V lost 5 bases, J lost 1 base, and 11 bases lay in between. CDR1 and CDR2 (germline): SGHAT, FQDESV (reference sequence). The CDR3 region has the DNA TGTGCCAGCAGCCTCCGACAGGCGAACACTGAAGCTTTCTTT. Its translation: CASSLRQANTEAFF.

To note about this clone: The same CDR3 also results from other DNA sequences found in this sample. V usage is TRBV3-1 (or the pseudogene TRBV3-2) and J usage is TRBJ2-3, with D possibly matching TRBD2 (7 bases). Trimming left V 5 bases short and J 0 bases short, with 12 bases between. The CDR3 consists of 15 residues. Germline V lookup: CDR1 LGHDT, CDR2 YNNKEL (reference sequence). The DNA for the CDR3 is TGTGCCAGCAGCTTGGGGGGGCCAAGCACAGATACGCAGTATTTT. The encoded protein is CASSLGGPSTDTQYF.

This sequence joins TRBV28 and TRBJ2-7; D is undetermined. V was clipped by 1 base and J by 0 bases, with 10 bases between them. The CDR3 has 15 amino acids. Germline V gene lookup returns CDR1 MDHEN and CDR2 SYDVKM. DNA of the CDR3: TGTGCCAGCAGTTTATCAACAGAACCCTCCTACGAGCAGTACTTC. It is translated as CASSLSTEPSYEQYF.

The V and J genes are TRBV28 and TRBJ2-7; 8 nucleotides line up with TRBD2. After removal of 8 bases from V and 1 base from J, the junction contained 7 bases not matched to a gene. There are 14 residues in the CDR3. Germline CDR1 and CDR2: MDHEN and SYDVKM. The CDR3 DNA reads as TGTGCCAGCCCCCCGTCTAGCGGGTCCTACGAGCAGTACTTC. Translating gives CASPPSSGSYEQYF.

The chain recombines TRBV2 with TRBJ1-3; the D gene is possibly TRBD1 (5 bases). This CDR3 has 14 residues. V lost 0 bases to trimming and J lost 4 bases, with 7 bases between them. Germline CDR1 reads SNHLY; CDR2 reads FYNNEI. In nucleotides, the CDR3 is TGTGCCAGCAGTGAAGCAGGGGCAGGAAACACCATATATTTT. Amino acids: CASSEAGAGNTIYF. The full variable domain, completed using reference TRBV2 and TRBJ1-3, is EPEVTQTPSHQVTQMGQEVILRCVPISNHLYFYWYRQILGQKVEFLVSFYNNEISEKSEIFDDQFSVERPDGSNFTLKIRSTKLEDSAMYFCASSEAGAGNTIYFGEGSWLTVV.

This clone was found once. Here the CDR3 DNA reads TGTGCCATTGTAGCGGACTACCTCCTCCTCAATGAGCAGTTCTTC. Translation: CAIVADYLLLNEQFF. V gene TRBV2 combines with J gene TRBJ2-1; perhaps TRBD2 as D (6 bases). V was pared by 10 bases and J by 6 bases, with 22 bases between. The CDR3 covers 15 residues. Germline CDR1 reads SNHLY; CDR2 reads FYNNEI.

This clone has only a few counts. The chain uses TRBV5-1 and TRBJ2-1; 9 nucleotides line up with TRBD2. This CDR3 has 16 amino acids. Germline loops: CDR1 SGHRS, CDR2 YFSETQ. J gave up 2 bases and V 2 bases, and 5 bases lay outside the gene matches. CDR3 sequence reads: CASSLGGGAAYNEQFF. CDR3 DNA: TGCGCCAGCAGCTTAGGCGGGGGGGCCGCCTACAATGAGCAGTTCTTC. Full variable domain (remainder filled in from reference TRBV5-1 and TRBJ2-1): KAGVTQTPRYLIKTRGQQVTLSCSPISGHRSVSWYQQTPGQGLQFLFEYFSETQRNKGNFPGRFSGRQFSNSRSEMNVSTLELGDSALYLCASSLGGGAAYNEQFFGPGTRLTVL.

The chain uses TRBV19 and TRBJ1-4; 8 nucleotides align to TRBD1. Germline values: CDR1 LNHDA, CDR2 SQIVND (reference sequence). Trimming cost V 8 bases and J 8 bases; bases outside gene matches: 7. CDR3 length equals 13 residues. The CDR3 reads CASGGQGREKLFF. For the CDR3, the DNA is TGTGCCAGTGGAGGACAGGGAAGGGAAAAACTGTTTTTT. Full variable domain (outside the CDR3, taken from reference TRBV19 and TRBJ1-4): DGGITQSPKYLFRKEGQNVTLSCEQNLNHDAMYWYRQDPGQGLRLIYYSQIVNDFQKGDIAEGYSVSREKKESFPLTVTSAQKNPTAFYLCASGGQGREKLFFGSGTQLSVL.

This chain links TRBV30 with TRBJ2-1; TRBD2 matches at 7 bases. This CDR3 contains 13 residues. CDR1 is GTSNPN, CDR2 SVGIG, per germline (reference sequence). The V and J ends lost 6 bases and 7 bases, in that order; junction bases with no gene match: 9. This CDR3 reads CACGRGGRNEQFF. In DNA form, the CDR3 reads TGTGCCTGTGGGCGGGGCGGGAGAAATGAGCAGTTCTTC.

This chain links TRBV27 with TRBJ1-1; D may be TRBD1 (6 bases). Germline V gene data show CDR1 as MNHEY and CDR2 as SMNVEV (reference sequence). V lost 8 bases and J lost 6, with 16 bases in between. This CDR3 is built from 13 residues. The CDR3 loop is CASHALGTPEAFF. CDR3 sequence (DNA): TGTGCCAGCCATGCTCTAGGGACACCTGAAGCTTTCTTT.

The rearrangement uses TRBV3-1 (or the pseudogene TRBV3-2) and TRBJ2-1; 11 nucleotides match TRBD2. The germline V gene has CDR1 LGHDT and CDR2 YNNKEL (reference sequence). This CDR3 spans 16 amino acids. J lost 8 bases, V lost 5 bases, and 11 bases had no gene match. This CDR3 reads CASSSPFTSGSYEQFF. As DNA, the CDR3 is TGTGCCAGCAGCTCTCCCTTCACTAGCGGGAGCTATGAGCAGTTCTTC.